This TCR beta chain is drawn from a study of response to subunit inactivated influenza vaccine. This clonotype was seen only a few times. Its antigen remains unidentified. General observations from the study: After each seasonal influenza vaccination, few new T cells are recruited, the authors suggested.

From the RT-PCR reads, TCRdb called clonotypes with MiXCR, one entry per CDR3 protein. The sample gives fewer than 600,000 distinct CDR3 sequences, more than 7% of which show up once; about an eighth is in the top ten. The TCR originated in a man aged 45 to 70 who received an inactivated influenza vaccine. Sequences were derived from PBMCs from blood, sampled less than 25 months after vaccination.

CDR3 sequence: CASRGRIGTDTQYF. CDR3 bases: TGTGCCAGCAGGGGGAGGATCGGCACAGATACGCAGTATTTT. The rearrangement uses TRBV6-1 and TRBJ2-3; D is possibly TRBD2 (6 bases). This CDR3 contains 14 residues. The germline gives CDR1 MNHNS, CDR2 SASEGT. Trimming cost V 6 bases and J 1 base, with 11 bases left between them.